The present entry profiles one TCR beta chain with its context. The antigen is undetermined. The sample belongs to a study of shared clonotypes between healthy human individuals. Using immunoSEQ multiplex PCR, the repertoire was profiled, and TCRdb retains in-frame clones only, with some absent. The sample includes 1 million to 1.3 million clones, 75% to 85% seen only once; the top ten take 0.6% to 0.7%. Losses at the gene ends were 7 bases for V and 6 bases for J; bases not matched to a gene: 16. The CDR3 runs 17 residues. Germline V lookup: CDR1 MNHEY, CDR2 SMNVEV (reference sequence). Overall study results and limits: With a handful of donors compared, 4% to 5% of naive CD4 clonotypes were shared.

The sample taken for sequencing was memory CD4+ T cells from PBMCs. The subset here: CD45RA-negative fraction. The chain links TRBV27 to TRBJ2-7; TRBD2 matches 12 bases. This receptor was identified in a man aged 18 to 35 in good health. Some clones in this sample may be carry-over from other donors' samples. CDR3 protein: CASNTYASGRARSEQYF. The DNA for the CDR3 is TGTGCCAGCAACACTTATGCTAGCGGGAGGGCCCGGAGCGAGCAGTACTTC.